A selection of T cell receptor beta chains follows, all from one sample in a study of shared clonotypes between healthy human individuals. Method: immunoSEQ multiplex PCR; TCRdb's copy keeps in-frame clones and lacks some. The profile shows over 950,000 clones, roughly 80% of them singletons. Sequenced sample: memory CD4+ T cells from PBMCs. Every receptor here comes from a young man in good health. Some clones in this sample may be carry-over from other donors' samples. The CDR3 runs from the conserved cysteine through the conserved F or W. The D gene is left open where the match is weak.

J | D | V | DNA | CDR3
TRBJ2-1 | - | TRBV9 | TGTGCCAGCAGCGGGGGGGTCCTCACCGATGAGCAGTTCTTC | CASSGGVLTDEQFF
TRBJ1-5 | - | TRBV28 | TGTGCCAGCAGCCCATCAAGGGGGTACAATCAGCCCCAGCATTTT | CASSPSRGYNQPQHF
TRBJ2-7 | - | TRBV6-1 | TGTGCCAGCAGTCCCGCCCAATACGAGCAGTACTTC | CASSPAQYEQYF
TRBJ2-7 | TRBD2 | TRBV2 | TGTGCCAGCACACCGGGACTAGCGCTCGACGAGCAGTACTTC | CASTPGLALDEQYF
TRBJ2-7 | - | TRBV12-5 | TGTGCTAGTGGTTCCTGGATGGCGTCGGGCGAGCAGTACTTC | CASGSWMASGEQYF
TRBJ2-1 | - | TRBV9 | TGTGCCAGCAGCGTAGAGGGAGGCCCTAGCTCCTACAATGAGCAGTTCTTC | CASSVEGGPSSYNEQFF
TRBJ2-1 | - | TRBV20-1 | TGCAGTGCAGAGGACAATGAGCAGTTCTTC | CSAEDNEQFF
TRBJ2-1 | TRBD1 | TRBV5-8 | TGTGCCAGCAGCTTGCCGGGGACAGGTCGTTCCTACAATGAGCAGTTCTTC | CASSLPGTGRSYNEQFF
TRBJ2-7 | - | TRBV6-1 | TGTGCCAGTGGGGGGGCTAGCGACTCCTACGAGCAGTACTTC | CASGGASDSYEQYF
TRBJ2-7 | TRBD2 | TRBV7-9 | TGTGCCAGCAGCTCTAGCGGTCCGTCCTACGAGCAGTACTTC | CASSSSGPSYEQYF
TRBJ2-1 | TRBD2 | TRBV11-2 | TGTGCCAGCAGCGCCCGACTAGCGGGAGGGAGGGATGAGCAGTTCTTC | CASSARLAGGRDEQFF
TRBJ2-1 | TRBD1 | TRBV18 | TGTGCCAGCTCACCAAGGACAGGGGGCGGGGAGCAGTTCTTC | CASSPRTGGGEQFF
TRBJ2-5 | - | TRBV9 | TGTGCCAGCACCTCAAAACAAGGAATACAAGAGACCCAGTACTTC | CASTSKQGIQETQYF
TRBJ2-6 | - | TRBV7-6 | TGTGCCAGCAGCTTAGCCCCCCACTCTGGGGCCAACGTCCTGACTTTC | CASSLAPHSGANVLTF
TRBJ2-7 | - | TRBV5-4 | TGTGCCAGCAGCGCCCCCAGCTCCTACGAGCAGTACTTC | CASSAPSSYEQYF
TRBJ1-5 | - | TRBV5-3 | TGTGCCAGAAGCTTTTATGGGCCGGATAGCAATCAGCCCCAGCATTTT | CARSFYGPDSNQPQHF
TRBJ2-4 | TRBD1 | TRBV4-2 | TGTGCCAGCAGCGCGACAGGGGTTGGAAACATTCAGTACTTC | CASSATGVGNIQYF
TRBJ2-1 | - | TRBV27 | TGTGCCAGCAGTTTATCGATACTAGTTTCCTACAATGAGCAGTTCTTC | CASSLSILVSYNEQFF
TRBJ1-3 | - | TRBV5-1 | TGCGCCAGCTGCCGCGATGCCGCTTCTGGAAACACCATATATTTT | CASCRDAASGNTIYF